The entry below gives a single TCR beta chain sequence along with its context. The data derive from a study of T cell changes during pregnancy in multiple sclerosis. The table came from immunoSEQ multiplex PCR; TCRdb's copy has only in-frame clones and leaves some out. The table includes 35,000 to 50,000 clones, roughly 92% detected once. This CDR3 region has 16 residues. CDR1 SGHNT and CDR2 YYREEE come from the germline V gene (reference sequence). The V gene end was trimmed by 0 bases and the J gene end by 10 bases; junction bases not matched to a gene: 6. This clonotype was sampled from a female donor with multiple sclerosis, enrolled in a pregnancy study. V gene TRBV5-4 combines with J gene TRBJ2-1; 14 bases fit TRBD2. Sequencing used CD4+ T cells from peripheral blood mononuclear cells, obtained in the first trimester of pregnancy. As DNA, the CDR3 is TGTGCCAGCAGCTTGGGGGGACTAGCGGGAGCGCGAGAGCAGTTCTTC. Encoded protein: CASSLGGLAGAREQFF.